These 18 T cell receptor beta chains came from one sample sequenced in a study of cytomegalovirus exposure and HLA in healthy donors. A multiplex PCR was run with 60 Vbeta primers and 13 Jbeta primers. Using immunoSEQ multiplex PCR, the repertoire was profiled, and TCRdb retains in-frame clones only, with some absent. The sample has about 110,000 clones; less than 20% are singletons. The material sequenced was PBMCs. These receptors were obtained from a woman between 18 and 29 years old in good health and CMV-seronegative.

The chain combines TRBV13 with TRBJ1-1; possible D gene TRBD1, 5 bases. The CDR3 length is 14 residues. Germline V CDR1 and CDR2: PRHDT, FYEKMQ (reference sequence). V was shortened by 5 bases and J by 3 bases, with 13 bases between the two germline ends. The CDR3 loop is CASSGRTPYTEAFF. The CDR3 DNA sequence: TGTGCCAGCAGCGGCCGGACACCTTACACTGAAGCTTTCTTT.

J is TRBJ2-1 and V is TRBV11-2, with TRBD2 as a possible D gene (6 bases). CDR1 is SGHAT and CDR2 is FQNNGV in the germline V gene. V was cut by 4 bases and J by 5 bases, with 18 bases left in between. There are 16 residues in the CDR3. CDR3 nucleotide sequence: TGTGCCAGCAGCTCCACAGCGGGTAACCAGGACAATGAGCAGTTCTTC. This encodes CASSSTAGNQDNEQFF.

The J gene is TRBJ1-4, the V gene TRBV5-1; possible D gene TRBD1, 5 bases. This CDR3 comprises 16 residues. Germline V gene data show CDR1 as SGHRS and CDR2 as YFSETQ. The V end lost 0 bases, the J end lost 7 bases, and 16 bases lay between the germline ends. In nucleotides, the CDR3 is TGCGCCAGCAGCTTGGATGGGGGAACGGGGGTTGAAAAACTGTTTTTT. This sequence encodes CASSLDGGTGVEKLFF.

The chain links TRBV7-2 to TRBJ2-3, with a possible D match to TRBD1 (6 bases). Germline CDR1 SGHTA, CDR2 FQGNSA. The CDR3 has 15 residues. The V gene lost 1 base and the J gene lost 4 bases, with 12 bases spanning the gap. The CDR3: CASSLGGGPSDTQYF. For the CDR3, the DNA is TGTGCCAGCAGCTTAGGTGGGGGCCCCTCAGATACGCAGTATTTT.

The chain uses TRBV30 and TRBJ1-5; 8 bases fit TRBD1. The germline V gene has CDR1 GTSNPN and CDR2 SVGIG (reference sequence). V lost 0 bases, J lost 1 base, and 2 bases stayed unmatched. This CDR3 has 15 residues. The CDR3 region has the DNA TGTGCCTGGAGTGTAGGACAGGGAAGCAATCAGCCCCAGCATTTT. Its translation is CAWSVGQGSNQPQHF.

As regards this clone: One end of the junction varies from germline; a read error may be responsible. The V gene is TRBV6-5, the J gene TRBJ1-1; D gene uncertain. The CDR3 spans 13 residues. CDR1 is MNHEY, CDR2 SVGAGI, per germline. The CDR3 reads CARSYGMNTEAFF. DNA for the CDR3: TGTGCCAGAAGTTACGGCATGAACACTGAAGCTTTCTTT.

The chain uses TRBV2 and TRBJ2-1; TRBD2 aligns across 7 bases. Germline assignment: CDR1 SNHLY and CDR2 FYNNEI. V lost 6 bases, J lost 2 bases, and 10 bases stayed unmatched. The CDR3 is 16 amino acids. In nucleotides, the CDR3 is TGTGCCAGCAGGCGGGGGAGCGGGAACGCCTACAATGAGCAGTTCTTC. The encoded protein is CASRRGSGNAYNEQFF.

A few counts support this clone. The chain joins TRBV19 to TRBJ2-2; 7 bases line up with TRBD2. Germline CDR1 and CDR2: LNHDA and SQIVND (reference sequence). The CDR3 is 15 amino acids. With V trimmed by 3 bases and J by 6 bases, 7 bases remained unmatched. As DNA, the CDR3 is TGTGCCAGTAGTATCGCAGGACTAGTGCCCGGGGAGCTGTTTTTT. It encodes CASSIAGLVPGELFF.

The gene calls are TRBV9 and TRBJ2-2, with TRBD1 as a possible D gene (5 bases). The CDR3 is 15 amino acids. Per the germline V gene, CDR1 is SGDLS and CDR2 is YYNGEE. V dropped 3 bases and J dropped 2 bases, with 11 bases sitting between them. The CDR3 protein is CASSARQTNTGELFF. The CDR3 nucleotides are TGTGCCAGCAGCGCACGACAGACTAACACCGGGGAGCTGTTTTTT.

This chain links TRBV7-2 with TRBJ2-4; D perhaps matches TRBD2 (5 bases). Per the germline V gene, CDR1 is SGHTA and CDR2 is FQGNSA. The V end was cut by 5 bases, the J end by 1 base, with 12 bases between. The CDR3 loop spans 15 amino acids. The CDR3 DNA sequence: TGTGCCAGCAGCCCACCCGGACTGGCCAAAAACATTCAGTACTTC. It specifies CASSPPGLAKNIQYF.

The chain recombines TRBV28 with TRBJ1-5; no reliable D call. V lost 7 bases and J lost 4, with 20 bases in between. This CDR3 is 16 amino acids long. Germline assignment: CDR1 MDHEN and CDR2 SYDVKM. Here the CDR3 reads CASTTGSPLANQPQHF. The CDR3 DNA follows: TGTGCCAGCACCACGGGGAGCCCCTTAGCAAATCAGCCCCAGCATTTT.

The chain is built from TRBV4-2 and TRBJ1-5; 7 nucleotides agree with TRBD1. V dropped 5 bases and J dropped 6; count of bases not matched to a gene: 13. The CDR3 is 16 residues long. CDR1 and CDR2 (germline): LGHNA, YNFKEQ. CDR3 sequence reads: CASSTAPDRVAQPQHF. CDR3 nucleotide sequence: TGTGCCAGCAGCACCGCCCCAGACAGGGTGGCTCAGCCCCAGCATTTT.

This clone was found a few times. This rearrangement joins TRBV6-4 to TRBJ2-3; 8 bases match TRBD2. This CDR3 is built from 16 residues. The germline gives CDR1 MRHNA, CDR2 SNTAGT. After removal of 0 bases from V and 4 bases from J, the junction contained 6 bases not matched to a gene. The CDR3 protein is CASSDSSTGGPDTQYF. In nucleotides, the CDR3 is TGTGCCAGCAGTGACTCGAGTACGGGGGGGCCAGATACGCAGTATTTT.

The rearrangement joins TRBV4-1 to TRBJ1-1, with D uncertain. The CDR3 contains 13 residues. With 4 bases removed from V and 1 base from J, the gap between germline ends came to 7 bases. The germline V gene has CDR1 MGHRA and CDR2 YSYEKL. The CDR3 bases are TGCGCCAGCAGCCGCGACAAGAACACTGAAGCTTTCTTT. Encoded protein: CASSRDKNTEAFF.

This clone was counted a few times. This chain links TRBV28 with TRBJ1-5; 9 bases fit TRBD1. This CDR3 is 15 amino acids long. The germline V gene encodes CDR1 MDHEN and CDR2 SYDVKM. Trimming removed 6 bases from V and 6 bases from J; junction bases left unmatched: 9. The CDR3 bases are TGTGCCAGCAGCCCGACAGGGGGTAGGGGTCAGCCCCAGCATTTT. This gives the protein CASSPTGGRGQPQHF.

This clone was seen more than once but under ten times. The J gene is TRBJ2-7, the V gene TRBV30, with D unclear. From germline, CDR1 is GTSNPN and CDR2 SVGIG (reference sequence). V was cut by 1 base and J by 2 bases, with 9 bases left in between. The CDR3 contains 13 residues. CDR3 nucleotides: TGTGCCTGGAGTGGAAGCGTCGCCTACGAGCAGTACTTC. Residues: CAWSGSVAYEQYF.

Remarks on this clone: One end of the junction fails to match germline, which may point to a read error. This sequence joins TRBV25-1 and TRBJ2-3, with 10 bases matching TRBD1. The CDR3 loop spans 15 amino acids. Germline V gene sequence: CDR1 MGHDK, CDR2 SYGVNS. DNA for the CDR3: TGTGCCAGCAGTGACATGACAGGGGGCACAGATACGAAGTATTTC. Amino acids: CASSDMTGGTDTKYF.

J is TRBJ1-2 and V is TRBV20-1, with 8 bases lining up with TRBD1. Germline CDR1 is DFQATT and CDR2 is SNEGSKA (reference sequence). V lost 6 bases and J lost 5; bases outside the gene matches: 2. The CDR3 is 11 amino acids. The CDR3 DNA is TGCAGTGCCCGGACAGGGTATGGCTACACCTTC. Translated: CSARTGYGYTF.